This entry describes one TCR beta chain. This entry is derived from a study of blood T cell repertoires in COVID-19. Only in-frame clones appear in the TCRdb table, and some are missing; sequencing was by immunoSEQ multiplex PCR. In the table there are hundreds of thousands of clones, around 86% of which are singletons. Germline V CDR1 and CDR2: MNHEY, SVGAGI. Trimming took 4 bases from V and 8 from J, leaving 17 bases between them. There are 14 residues in the CDR3. This receptor was obtained from a man aged 60-69 years with acute or convalescent COVID-19. Sequencing was performed on peripheral blood. The genes are TRBV6-5 and TRBJ1-2; no clear D gene. The DNA for the CDR3 is TGTGCCAGCAGTTCTCCCGCCCGAACGGGAGGCTACACCTTC. Its translation is CASSSPARTGGYTF.